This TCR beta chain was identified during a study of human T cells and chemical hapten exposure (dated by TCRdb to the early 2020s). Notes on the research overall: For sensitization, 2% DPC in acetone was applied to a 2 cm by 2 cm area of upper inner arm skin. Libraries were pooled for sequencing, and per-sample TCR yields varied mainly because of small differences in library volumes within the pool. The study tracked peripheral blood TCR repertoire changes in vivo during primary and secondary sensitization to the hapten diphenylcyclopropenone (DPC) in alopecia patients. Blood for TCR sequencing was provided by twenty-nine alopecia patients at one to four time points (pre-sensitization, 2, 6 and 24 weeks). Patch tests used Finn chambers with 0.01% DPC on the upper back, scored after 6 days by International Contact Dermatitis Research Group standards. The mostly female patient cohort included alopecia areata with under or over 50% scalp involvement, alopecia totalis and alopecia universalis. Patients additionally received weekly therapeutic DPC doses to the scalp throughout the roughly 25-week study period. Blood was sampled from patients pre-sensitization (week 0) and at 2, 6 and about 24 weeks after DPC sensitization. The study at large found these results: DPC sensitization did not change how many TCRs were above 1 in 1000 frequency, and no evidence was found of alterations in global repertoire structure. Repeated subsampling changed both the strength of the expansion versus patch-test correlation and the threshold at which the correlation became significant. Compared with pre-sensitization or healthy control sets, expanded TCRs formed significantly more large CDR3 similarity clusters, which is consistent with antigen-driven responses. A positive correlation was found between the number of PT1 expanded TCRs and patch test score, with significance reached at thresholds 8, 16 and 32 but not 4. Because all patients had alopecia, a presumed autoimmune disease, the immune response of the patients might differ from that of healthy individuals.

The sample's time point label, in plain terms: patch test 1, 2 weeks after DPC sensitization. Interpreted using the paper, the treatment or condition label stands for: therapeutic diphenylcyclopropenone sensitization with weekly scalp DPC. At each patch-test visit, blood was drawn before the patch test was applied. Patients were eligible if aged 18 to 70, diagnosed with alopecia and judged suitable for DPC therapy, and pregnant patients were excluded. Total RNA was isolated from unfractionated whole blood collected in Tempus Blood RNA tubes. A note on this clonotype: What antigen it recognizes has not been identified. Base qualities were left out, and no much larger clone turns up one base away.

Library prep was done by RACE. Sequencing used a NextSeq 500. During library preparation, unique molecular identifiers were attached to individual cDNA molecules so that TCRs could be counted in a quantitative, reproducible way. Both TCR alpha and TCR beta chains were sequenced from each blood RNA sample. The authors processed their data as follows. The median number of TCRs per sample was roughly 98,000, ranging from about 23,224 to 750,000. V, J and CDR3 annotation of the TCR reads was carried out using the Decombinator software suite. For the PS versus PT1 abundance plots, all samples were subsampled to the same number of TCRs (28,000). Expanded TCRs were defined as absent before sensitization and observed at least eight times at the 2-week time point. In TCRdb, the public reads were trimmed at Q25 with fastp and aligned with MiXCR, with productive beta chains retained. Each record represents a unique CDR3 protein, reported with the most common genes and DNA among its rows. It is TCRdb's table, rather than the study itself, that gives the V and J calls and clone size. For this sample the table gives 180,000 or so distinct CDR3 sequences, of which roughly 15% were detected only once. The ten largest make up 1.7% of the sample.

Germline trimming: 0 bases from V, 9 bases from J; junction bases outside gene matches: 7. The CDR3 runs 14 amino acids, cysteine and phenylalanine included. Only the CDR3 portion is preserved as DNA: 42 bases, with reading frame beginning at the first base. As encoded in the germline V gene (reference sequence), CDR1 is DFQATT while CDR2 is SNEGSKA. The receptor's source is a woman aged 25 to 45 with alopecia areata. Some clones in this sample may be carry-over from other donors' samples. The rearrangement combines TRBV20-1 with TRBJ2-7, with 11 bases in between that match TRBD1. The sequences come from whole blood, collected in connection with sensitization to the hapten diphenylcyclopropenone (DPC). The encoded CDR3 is CSAREGQGGFGQYF. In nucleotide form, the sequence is TGCAGTGCTAGAGAGGGACAGGGGGGTTTCGGGCAGTACTTC.